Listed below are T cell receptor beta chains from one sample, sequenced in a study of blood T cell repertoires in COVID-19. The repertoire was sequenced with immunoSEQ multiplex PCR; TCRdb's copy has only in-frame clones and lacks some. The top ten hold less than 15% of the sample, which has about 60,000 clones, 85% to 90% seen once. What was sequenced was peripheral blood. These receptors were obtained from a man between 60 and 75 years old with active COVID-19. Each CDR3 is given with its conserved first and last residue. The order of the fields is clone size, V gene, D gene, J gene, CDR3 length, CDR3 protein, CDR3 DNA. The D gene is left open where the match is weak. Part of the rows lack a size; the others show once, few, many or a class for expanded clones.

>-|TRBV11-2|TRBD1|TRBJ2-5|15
CASSLRGGQGETQYF
TGTGCCAGCAGCCTCAGGGGTGGACAGGGAGAGACCCAGTACTTC
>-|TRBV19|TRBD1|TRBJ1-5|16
CASSNGQGGSNQPQHF
TGTGCCAGTAGTAATGGACAGGGTGGAAGCAATCAGCCCCAGCATTTT
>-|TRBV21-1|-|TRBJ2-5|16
CASSANPGRSTETQYF
TGTGCCAGCAGCGCGAACCCGGGGAGGTCCACGGAGACCCAGTACTTC
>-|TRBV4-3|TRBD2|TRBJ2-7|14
CASSQGGRAYEQYF
TGCGCCAGCAGCCAAGGCGGGAGAGCCTACGAGCAGTACTTC
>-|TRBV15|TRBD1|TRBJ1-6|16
CATSLTRQGGNSPLHF
TGTGCCACCAGCCTTACGAGACAGGGGGGTAATTCACCCCTCCACTTT
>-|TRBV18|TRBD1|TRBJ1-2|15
CASSPAGQGEGGYTF
TGTGCCAGCTCACCAGCGGGACAGGGTGAGGGCGGCTACACCTTC
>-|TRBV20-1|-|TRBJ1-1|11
CSVLIKTEAFF
TGCAGTGTTTTAATTAAAACTGAAGCTTTCTTT
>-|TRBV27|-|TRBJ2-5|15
CASSPRWEAVETQYF
TGTGCCAGCAGTCCTCGGTGGGAAGCGGTCGAGACCCAGTACTTC
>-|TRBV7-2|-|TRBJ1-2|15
CASSLTRVYGSGYTF
TGTGCCAGCAGCTTAACCAGGGTTTACGGGTCTGGCTACACCTTC
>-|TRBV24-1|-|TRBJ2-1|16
CATSPPGDSAYNEQFF
TGTGCCACCAGTCCCCCGGGGGACAGCGCCTACAATGAGCAGTTCTTC
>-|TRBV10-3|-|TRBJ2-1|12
CAIGDWGDEQFF
TGTGCCATCGGGGACTGGGGGGATGAGCAGTTCTTC
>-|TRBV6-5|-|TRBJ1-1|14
CASSTTQGRRGAFF
TGTGCCAGCAGTACAACGCAGGGCCGTAGAGGAGCTTTCTTT
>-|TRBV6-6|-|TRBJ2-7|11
CASSPLYEQYF
TGTGCCAGCAGTCCCCTATACGAGCAGTACTTC
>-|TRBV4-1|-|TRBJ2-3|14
CASSQGGASHTQYF
TGCGCCAGCAGCCAAGGTGGGGCCTCCCATACGCAGTATTTT
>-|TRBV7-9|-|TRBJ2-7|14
CASSLAGGSSEQYF
TGTGCCAGCAGCTTAGCGGGGGGAAGTAGCGAGCAGTACTTC
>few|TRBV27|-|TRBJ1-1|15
CAAGGPGRMGTEAFF
TGTGCCGCCGGAGGGCCAGGGCGTATGGGCACTGAAGCTTTCTTT
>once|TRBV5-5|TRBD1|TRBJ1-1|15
CASSPLGQVNTEAFF
TGTGCCAGCAGCCCGTTGGGACAGGTGAACACTGAAGCTTTCTTT
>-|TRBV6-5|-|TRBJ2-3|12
CASSASTDTQYF
TGTGCCAGCAGCGCGAGCACAGATACGCAGTATTTT
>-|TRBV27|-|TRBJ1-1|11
CASRRDTEAFF
TGTGCCAGCAGGAGAGACACTGAAGCTTTCTTT
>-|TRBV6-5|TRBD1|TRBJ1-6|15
CASSYAGQGNSPLHF
TGTGCCAGCAGTTACGCAGGACAGGGGAATTCACCCCTCCACTTT
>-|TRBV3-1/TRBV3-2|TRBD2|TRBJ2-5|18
CASSHPFESSGGEETQYF
TGTGCCAGCAGCCACCCTTTTGAGTCTAGCGGGGGAGAAGAGACCCAGTACTTC
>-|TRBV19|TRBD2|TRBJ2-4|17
CASATDRSGSLQNIQYF
TGTGCCAGTGCCACCGACAGGAGCGGGAGTTTGCAAAACATTCAGTACTTC
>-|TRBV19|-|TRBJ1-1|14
CASSRAVENTEAFF
TGTGCCAGTAGTCGAGCGGTCGAGAACACTGAAGCTTTCTTT
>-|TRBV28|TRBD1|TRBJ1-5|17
CASSSGEGQGRNQPQHF
TGTGCCAGCAGTTCCGGCGAGGGACAGGGAAGGAATCAGCCCCAGCATTTT
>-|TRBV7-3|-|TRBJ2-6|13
CASRRTGANVLTF
TGTGCCAGCAGGAGGACTGGGGCCAACGTCCTGACTTTC
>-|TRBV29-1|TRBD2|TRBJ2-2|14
CSTQAGVGTGELFF
TGCAGCACTCAAGCGGGAGTGGGAACCGGGGAGCTGTTTTTT
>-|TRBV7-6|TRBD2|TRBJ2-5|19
CASSLDPSGGADPSETQYF
TGTGCCAGCAGCTTAGATCCTAGCGGGGGGGCCGATCCAAGTGAGACCCAGTACTTC
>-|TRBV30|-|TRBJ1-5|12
CAWSVNKGAQHF
TGTGCCTGGAGTGTTAATAAGGGGGCCCAGCATTTT
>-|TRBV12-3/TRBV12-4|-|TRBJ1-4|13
CASGRGAREKLFF
TGTGCCAGCGGGAGGGGGGCTCGTGAAAAACTGTTTTTT
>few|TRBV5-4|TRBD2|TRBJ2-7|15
CASSLVSSGRYEQYF
TGTGCCAGCAGCTTGGTTTCTAGCGGGCGCTACGAGCAGTACTTC
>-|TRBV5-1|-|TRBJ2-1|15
CASSKGQEGYNEQFF
TGCGCCAGCAGCAAGGGACAAGAGGGGTACAATGAGCAGTTCTTC
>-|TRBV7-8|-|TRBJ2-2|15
CASSFRETAGGELFF
TGTGCCAGCAGTTTCCGGGAGACCGCTGGCGGGGAGCTGTTTTTT
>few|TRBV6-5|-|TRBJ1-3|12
CASFEPGNTIYF
TGTGCCAGCTTTGAGCCTGGAAACACCATATATTTT
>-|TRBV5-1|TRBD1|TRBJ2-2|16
CASSLGQGALAGELFF
TGCGCCAGCAGCTTGGGACAGGGAGCATTGGCCGGGGAGCTGTTTTTT
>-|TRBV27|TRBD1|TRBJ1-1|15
CASSVTGGIGTEAFF
TGTGCCAGCAGCGTGACAGGGGGCATAGGAACTGAAGCTTTCTTT
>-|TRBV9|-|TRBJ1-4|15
CASSVLPKRGEKLFF
TGTGCCAGCAGCGTATTACCCAAACGGGGTGAAAAACTGTTTTTT
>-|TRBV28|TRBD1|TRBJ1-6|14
CASRDGTVNSPLHF
TGTGCCAGCAGGGACGGGACAGTTAATTCACCCCTCCACTTT
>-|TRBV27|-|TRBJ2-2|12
CASSALTGELFF
TGTGCCAGCAGTGCGCTGACCGGGGAGCTGTTTTTT
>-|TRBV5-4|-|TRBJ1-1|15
CASSWGVLGDTEAFF
TGTGCCAGCAGCTGGGGGGTCCTGGGGGACACTGAAGCTTTCTTT
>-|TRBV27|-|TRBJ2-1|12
CASSHSYNEQFF
TGTGCCAGCAGCCATTCCTACAATGAGCAGTTCTTC
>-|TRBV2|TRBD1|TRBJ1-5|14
CASTLGQGGQPQHF
TGTGCCAGCACCCTCGGACAGGGAGGTCAGCCCCAGCATTTT
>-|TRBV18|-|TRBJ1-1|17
CASSPRIATGKVTEAFF
TGTGCCAGCTCACCACGGATTGCTACAGGGAAGGTGACTGAAGCTTTCTTT
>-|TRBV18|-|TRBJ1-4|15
CASSPLSLNSRGLFF
TGTGCCAGCTCACCACTCTCATTGAATTCTAGAGGACTGTTTTTT
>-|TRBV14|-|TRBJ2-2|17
CASSQDSSVRLTGELFF
TGTGCCAGCAGCCAAGATAGCAGTGTTCGCCTCACCGGGGAGCTGTTTTTT
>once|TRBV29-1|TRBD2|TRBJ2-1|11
CSPAGADEQFF
TGCAGTCCAGCGGGGGCAGATGAGCAGTTCTTC
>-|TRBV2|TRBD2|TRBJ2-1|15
CASSSGTSGAGEQFF
TGTGCCAGCAGTAGCGGGACTAGCGGGGCCGGGGAGCAGTTCTTC
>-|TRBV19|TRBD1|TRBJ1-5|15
CASSPGQGFGQPQHF
TGTGCCAGTAGCCCAGGACAGGGGTTTGGGCAGCCCCAGCATTTT
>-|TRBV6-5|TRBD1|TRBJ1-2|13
CASTRRQGDGYTF
TGTGCCAGTACCCGGAGACAGGGCGATGGCTACACCTTC
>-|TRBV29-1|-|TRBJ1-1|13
CSVEGGFGTEAFF
TGCAGCGTTGAAGGAGGGTTCGGCACTGAAGCTTTCTTT
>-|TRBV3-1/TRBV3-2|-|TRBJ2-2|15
CASSHYPRGTGELFF
TGTGCCAGCAGCCATTATCCTCGCGGCACCGGGGAGCTGTTTTTT
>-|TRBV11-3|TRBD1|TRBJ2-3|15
CASSPGQGSGDTQYF
TGTGCCAGCAGCCCCGGACAGGGTTCAGGAGATACGCAGTATTTT
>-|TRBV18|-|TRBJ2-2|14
CASSPERNTGELFF
TGTGCCAGCTCACCAGAGCGGAACACCGGGGAGCTGTTTTTT
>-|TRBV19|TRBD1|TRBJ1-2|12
CASAGQEDQNTF
TGTGCCAGTGCAGGACAGGAGGACCAAAACACCTTC
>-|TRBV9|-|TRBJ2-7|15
CASSVKDSHTYEQYF
TGTGCCAGCAGCGTAAAGGACTCCCACACCTACGAGCAGTACTTC